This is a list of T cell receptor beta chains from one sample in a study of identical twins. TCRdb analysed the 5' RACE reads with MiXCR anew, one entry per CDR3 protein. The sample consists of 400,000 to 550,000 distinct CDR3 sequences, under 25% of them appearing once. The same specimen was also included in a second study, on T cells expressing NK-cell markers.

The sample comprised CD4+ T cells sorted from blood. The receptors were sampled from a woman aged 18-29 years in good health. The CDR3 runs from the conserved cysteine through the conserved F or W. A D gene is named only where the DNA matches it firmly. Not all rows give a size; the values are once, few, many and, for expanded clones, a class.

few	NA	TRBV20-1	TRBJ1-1	CSAPRGYSMNTEAFF	TGCAGTGCCCCCCGGGGTTACTCTATGAACACTGAAGCTTTCTTT
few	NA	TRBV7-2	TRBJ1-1	CASTFQGFTEAFF	TGTGCCAGCACCTTCCAGGGGTTCACTGAAGCTTTCTTT
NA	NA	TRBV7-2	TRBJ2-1	CASSRENRNEQFF	TGTGCCAGCAGCCGGGAGAATAGAAATGAGCAGTTCTTC
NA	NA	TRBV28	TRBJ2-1	CASTPSGAGRGAPQFF	TGTGCCAGCACCCCTTCCGGCGCAGGGAGGGGGGCACCGCAGTTCTTC
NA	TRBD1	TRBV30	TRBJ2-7	CAWSGQGLEGYF	TGTGCCTGGAGTGGACAGGGGCTCGAGGGGTACTTC
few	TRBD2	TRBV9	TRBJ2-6	CASSVTSGRAGANVLTF	TGTGCCAGCAGCGTGACTAGCGGGAGGGCTGGGGCCAACGTCCTGACTTTC
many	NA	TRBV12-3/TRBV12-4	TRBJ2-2	CASTTLGPGELFF	TGTGCCAGCACTACTCTTGGGCCCGGGGAGCTGTTTTTT
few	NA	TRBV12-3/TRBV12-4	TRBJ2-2	CASSFVGELFF	TGTGCCAGCAGTTTTGTCGGGGAGCTGTTTTTT
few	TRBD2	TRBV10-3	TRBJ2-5	CAISESLAGDQETQYF	TGTGCCATCAGTGAGTCTCTAGCGGGGGATCAAGAGACCCAGTACTTC
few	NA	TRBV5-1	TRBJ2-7	CASSPWTVLDEQYF	TGCGCCAGCAGCCCATGGACGGTGTTGGACGAGCAGTACTTC
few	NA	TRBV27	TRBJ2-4	CASRGSTGQRYIQYF	TGTGCCAGCAGGGGATCGACGGGTCAAAGGTACATTCAGTACTTC
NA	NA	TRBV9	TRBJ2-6	CASSVGSRTGANVLTF	TGTGCCAGCAGCGTAGGAAGTAGAACTGGGGCCAACGTCCTGACTTTC
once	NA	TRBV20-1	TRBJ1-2	CSARIGDTGYGYTF	TGCAGTGCTAGAATTGGGGACACGGGCTATGGCTACACCTTC
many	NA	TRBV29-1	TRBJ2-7	CSVGLPGHRYEQYF	TGCAGCGTTGGACTCCCGGGACACCGCTACGAGCAGTACTTC
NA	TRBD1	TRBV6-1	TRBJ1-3	CASSRGTGGHPRGNTIYF	TGTGCCAGCAGTCGCGGGACAGGGGGCCACCCGAGGGGAAACACCATATATTTT
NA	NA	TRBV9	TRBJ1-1	CASSVGGLRTEAFF	TGTGCCAGCAGCGTAGGGGGATTGAGGACTGAAGCTTTCTTT
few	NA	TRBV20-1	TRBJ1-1	CSARPSGKTEAFF	TGCAGTGCTAGACCAAGCGGTAAGACTGAAGCTTTCTTT
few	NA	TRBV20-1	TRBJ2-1	CSARPSSYNEQFF	TGCAGTGCTCGACCTAGCTCCTACAATGAGCAGTTCTTC
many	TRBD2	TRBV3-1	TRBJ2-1	CASSQEFSGLAAAEQFF	TGTGCCAGCAGCCAAGAATTTTCAGGACTAGCCGCGGCTGAGCAGTTCTTC
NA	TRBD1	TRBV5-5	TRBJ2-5	CASSLAGTGGAGWKTQYF	TGTGCCAGCAGCTTGGCCGGGACAGGGGGCGCCGGTTGGAAGACCCAGTACTTC
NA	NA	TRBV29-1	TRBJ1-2	CSVAGLDYGYTF	TGCAGCGTTGCGGGGTTGGACTATGGCTACACCTTC
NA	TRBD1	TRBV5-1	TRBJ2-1	CASSLVLGGEEQFF	TGCGCCAGCAGCTTGGTTCTAGGGGGCGAGGAGCAGTTCTTC
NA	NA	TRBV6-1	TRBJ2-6	CAITNSGANVLTF	TGTGCCATCACCAACTCTGGGGCCAACGTCCTGACTTTC
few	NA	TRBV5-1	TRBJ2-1	CASSLEDRVYNEQFF	TGCGCCAGCAGCTTGGAGGACAGAGTATACAATGAGCAGTTCTTC
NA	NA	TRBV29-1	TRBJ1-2	CSVVKTGHGYTF	TGCAGCGTTGTGAAGACAGGACATGGCTACACCTTC
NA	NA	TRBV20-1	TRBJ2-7	CSTGTSSYEQYF	TGCAGTACCGGGACTTCAAGCTACGAGCAGTACTTC
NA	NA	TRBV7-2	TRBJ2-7	CASSLRETEEQYF	TGTGCCAGCAGCCTCCGGGAGACCGAGGAGCAGTACTTC
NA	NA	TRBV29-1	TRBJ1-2	CSVEGPGYPRGYTF	TGCAGCGTTGAAGGCCCGGGTTATCCTCGTGGCTACACCTTC
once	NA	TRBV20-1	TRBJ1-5	CSARSGPPNQPQHF	TGCAGTGCTAGGTCGGGACCGCCCAATCAGCCCCAGCATTTT
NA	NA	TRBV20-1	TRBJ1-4	CSASGVREKLFF	TGCAGTGCTTCAGGGGTTCGGGAAAAACTGTTTTTT